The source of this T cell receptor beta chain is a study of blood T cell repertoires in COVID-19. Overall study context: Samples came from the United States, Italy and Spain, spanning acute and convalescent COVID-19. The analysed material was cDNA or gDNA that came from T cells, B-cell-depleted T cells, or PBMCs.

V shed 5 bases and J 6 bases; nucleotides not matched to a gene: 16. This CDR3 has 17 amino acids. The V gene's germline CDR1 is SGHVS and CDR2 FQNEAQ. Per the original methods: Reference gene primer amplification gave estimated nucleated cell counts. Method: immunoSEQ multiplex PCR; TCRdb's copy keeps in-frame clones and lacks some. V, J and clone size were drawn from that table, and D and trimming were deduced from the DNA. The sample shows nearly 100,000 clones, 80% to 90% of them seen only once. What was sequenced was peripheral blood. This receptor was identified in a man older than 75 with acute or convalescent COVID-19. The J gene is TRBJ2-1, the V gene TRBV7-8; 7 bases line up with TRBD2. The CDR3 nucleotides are TGTGCCAGCAGCGCCGACCTACTTCGGGGGGTAGGCAATGAGCAGTTCTTC. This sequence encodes CASSADLLRGVGNEQFF.